The next 5 T cell receptor beta chains were all read from a single sample in a study of blood T cell repertoires in COVID-19 (TCRdb year 2020). Library preparation used the immunoSEQ multiplex PCR assay. The clones in this table, taken by TCRdb from immuneACCESS, are in-frame only. Not every clone is retained; where verified, under half of the shortfall comes from an unresolved V gene, and the cause of the rest is unknown. The sample data list 150,000 to 200,000 clones, and more than 60% of these were observed just once. The ten most abundant clones make up around 8.1% of the sample. The sequenced sample was peripheral blood. The source of these receptors is a man aged 55 to 69 with acute or convalescent COVID-19.

The V gene is TRBV7-3, the J gene TRBJ1-3; perhaps TRBD1 as D (6 bases). Germline CDR1 and CDR2: SGHTA and FQGTGA. V was trimmed by 5 bases and J by 0 bases, leaving 11 bases between them. The CDR3 covers 15 residues. CDR3 bases: TGTGCCAGCAGCGACAGGCGTACCTCTGGAAACACCATATATTTT. Encoded protein: CASSDRRTSGNTIYF.

The table lists this clone with a few counts. The rearrangement joins TRBV29-1 to TRBJ1-5, with TRBD1 identical over 9 bases. V shed 5 bases, J shed 2 bases, and the junction held 4 bases outside the gene matches. CDR3 size: 14 residues. Germline lookup yields CDR1 SQVTM and CDR2 ANQGSEA. The CDR3 nucleotides read TGCAGCGTTAGGGACAGGGTTGGCAATCAGCCCCAGCATTTT. Protein: CSVRDRVGNQPQHF.

This clone is a singleton in its sample. This sequence joins TRBV6-6 and TRBJ1-4; no definite D call. Germline V gene data show CDR1 as MNHNY and CDR2 as SVGAGI (reference sequence). The length of the CDR3 is 15 residues. The ends were cut back, 7 bases at V and 0 bases at J, with 12 bases in the middle. The CDR3, as DNA: TGTGCCAGCACCAGTTTGCCAGCAACTAATGAAAAACTGTTTTTT. It translates to CASTSLPATNEKLFF.

The chain couples TRBV28 to TRBJ1-4; the match to TRBD1 covers 10 bases. The CDR3 spans 17 residues. V lost 5 bases to trimming and J lost 6 bases; unmatched junction nucleotides: 12. In germline, CDR1 is MDHEN, CDR2 SYDVKM. The CDR3 loop is CASSPPTGGGKDEKLFF. CDR3 DNA: TGTGCCAGCAGTCCCCCGACAGGGGGCGGAAAGGATGAAAAACTGTTTTTT.

This clone appeared a single time. The chain has TRBV5-1 and TRBJ2-3; 9 nucleotides align to TRBD1. V gave up 3 bases and J gave up 4 bases; unmatched junction bases: 6. CDR3 length: 15 amino acids. Germline-derived CDR1 and CDR2 are SGHRS and YFSETQ. The DNA for the CDR3 is TGCGCCAGCAGCTACTCGGGACAGGGTGCAGATACGCAGTATTTT. It is translated as CASSYSGQGADTQYF.